This is a list of T cell receptor beta chains from one sample in a study of CD8+ T cells in alopecia areata. Some clones are missing from TCRdb's copy, which holds only in-frame ones; the method was immunoSEQ multiplex PCR. The sample shows almost 5,500 clones, about two thirds of them seen only once. The source material was skin, sampled at week 24, from a patient treated with tofacitinib. The receptors were gathered from a human donor with alopecia areata. Both conserved end residues are part of each CDR3. Fields, in order: clone size, J gene, D gene, CDR3 length, V gene, CDR3 protein, CDR3 DNA. A D gene is named only where the DNA matches it firmly. Part of the rows lack a size; the others show once, few, many or a class for expanded clones.

clone size: -; J gene: TRBJ2-1; D gene: -; CDR3 length: 15; V gene: TRBV7-2; CDR3 protein: CASSLGQVTYNEQFF; CDR3 DNA: TGTGCCAGCAGCTTAGGGCAGGTCACCTACAATGAGCAGTTCTTC
clone size: -; J gene: TRBJ2-7; D gene: -; CDR3 length: 12; V gene: TRBV5-4; CDR3 protein: CASSFRGYEQYF; CDR3 DNA: TGTGCCAGCAGCTTCAGGGGATACGAGCAGTACTTC
clone size: -; J gene: TRBJ1-4; D gene: -; CDR3 length: 14; V gene: TRBV6-1; CDR3 protein: CASSPGQIQVELFF; CDR3 DNA: TGTGCCAGCAGTCCCGGACAAATTCAAGTGGAACTGTTTTTT
clone size: -; J gene: TRBJ2-3; D gene: TRBD2; CDR3 length: 19; V gene: TRBV6-4; CDR3 protein: CASSDSTGASGGDTDTQYF; CDR3 DNA: TGTGCCAGCAGTGACTCGACAGGTGCTAGCGGGGGTGACACAGATACGCAGTATTTT
clone size: few; J gene: TRBJ2-2; D gene: TRBD1; CDR3 length: 16; V gene: TRBV27; CDR3 protein: CASSLWTGWNTGELFF; CDR3 DNA: TGTGCCAGCAGCCTTTGGACAGGGTGGAACACCGGGGAGCTGTTTTTT
clone size: -; J gene: TRBJ1-3; D gene: -; CDR3 length: 15; V gene: TRBV5-4; CDR3 protein: CASSPGGSSGNTIYF; CDR3 DNA: TGTGCCAGCAGTCCCGGGGGCAGCTCTGGAAACACCATATATTTT
clone size: -; J gene: TRBJ1-2; D gene: TRBD1; CDR3 length: 15; V gene: TRBV14; CDR3 protein: CASSSGQGRSYGYTF; CDR3 DNA: TGTGCCAGCAGCTCTGGACAGGGTAGGAGCTATGGCTACACCTTC
clone size: few; J gene: TRBJ1-6; D gene: -; CDR3 length: 15; V gene: TRBV18; CDR3 protein: CASSPQQWGDSPLHF; CDR3 DNA: TGTGCCAGCTCACCCCAGCAATGGGGCGATTCACCCCTCCACTTT
clone size: few; J gene: TRBJ2-3; D gene: -; CDR3 length: 15; V gene: TRBV27; CDR3 protein: CASSFVAASTDTQYF; CDR3 DNA: TGTGCCAGCAGTTTTGTGGCAGCTAGCACAGATACGCAGTATTTT
clone size: -; J gene: TRBJ2-1; D gene: -; CDR3 length: 15; V gene: TRBV29-1; CDR3 protein: CSVVRGAGEDNEQFF; CDR3 DNA: TGCAGCGTTGTTCGCGGGGCAGGGGAGGACAATGAGCAGTTCTTC
clone size: -; J gene: TRBJ1-4; D gene: -; CDR3 length: 15; V gene: TRBV5-7; CDR3 protein: CASSTSGAGNEKLFF; CDR3 DNA: TGTGCCAGCAGCACCTCGGGGGCCGGTAATGAAAAACTGTTTTTT
clone size: few; J gene: TRBJ1-1; D gene: -; CDR3 length: 15; V gene: TRBV7-9; CDR3 protein: CASSLVRGVSTEAFF; CDR3 DNA: TGTGCCAGCAGCTTAGTCCGGGGCGTCTCCACTGAAGCTTTCTTT
clone size: -; J gene: TRBJ2-7; D gene: -; CDR3 length: 14; V gene: TRBV10-1; CDR3 protein: CASSPSGGEWEQYF; CDR3 DNA: TGCGCCAGCAGTCCCTCGGGGGGCGAATGGGAGCAGTACTTC
clone size: few; J gene: TRBJ1-2; D gene: -; CDR3 length: 13; V gene: TRBV4-3; CDR3 protein: CASSQGGLYGYTF; CDR3 DNA: TGCGCCAGCAGCCAAGGGGGGCTCTATGGCTACACCTTC
clone size: -; J gene: TRBJ2-5; D gene: TRBD2; CDR3 length: 17; V gene: TRBV5-4; CDR3 protein: CASSFGLAGGRQETQYF; CDR3 DNA: TGTGCCAGCAGCTTTGGACTAGCGGGGGGGCGACAAGAGACCCAGTACTTC
clone size: once; J gene: TRBJ2-2; D gene: -; CDR3 length: 14; V gene: TRBV19; CDR3 protein: CASSGRLRTGELFF; CDR3 DNA: TGTGCCAGTAGCGGCCGTCTGCGCACCGGGGAGCTGTTTTTT
clone size: -; J gene: TRBJ2-4; D gene: -; CDR3 length: 17; V gene: TRBV7-2; CDR3 protein: CASSLALRASAKNIQYF; CDR3 DNA: TGTGCCAGCAGCTTAGCCCTCAGGGCTTCAGCCAAAAACATTCAGTACTTC
clone size: -; J gene: TRBJ1-1; D gene: -; CDR3 length: 13; V gene: TRBV5-1; CDR3 protein: CASSPILNTEAFF; CDR3 DNA: TGCGCCAGCAGTCCAATCTTGAACACTGAAGCTTTCTTT
clone size: -; J gene: TRBJ1-1; D gene: -; CDR3 length: 14; V gene: TRBV6-5; CDR3 protein: CASIQPGGLREAFF; CDR3 DNA: TGTGCCAGCATTCAACCAGGAGGGCTACGTGAAGCTTTCTTT
clone size: -; J gene: TRBJ1-2; D gene: -; CDR3 length: 15; V gene: TRBV30; CDR3 protein: CAWREPWERVYGYTF; CDR3 DNA: TGTGCCTGGAGAGAACCCTGGGAAAGGGTCTATGGCTACACCTTC
clone size: -; J gene: TRBJ2-7; D gene: -; CDR3 length: 14; V gene: TRBV7-2; CDR3 protein: CASSSDGEAYEQYF; CDR3 DNA: TGTGCCAGCAGCTCGGACGGGGAAGCCTACGAGCAGTACTTC
clone size: -; J gene: TRBJ2-3; D gene: TRBD1; CDR3 length: 17; V gene: TRBV6-4; CDR3 protein: CASSFRTGGAGTDTQYF; CDR3 DNA: TGTGCCAGCAGTTTTAGGACAGGGGGTGCCGGCACAGATACGCAGTATTTT
clone size: -; J gene: TRBJ1-1; D gene: -; CDR3 length: 14; V gene: TRBV19; CDR3 protein: CASSIWEMNTEAFF; CDR3 DNA: TGTGCCAGTAGTATCTGGGAGATGAACACTGAAGCTTTCTTT
clone size: few; J gene: TRBJ1-1; D gene: -; CDR3 length: 17; V gene: TRBV11-2; CDR3 protein: CASSLDEWGNGGDEAFF; CDR3 DNA: TGTGCCAGCAGCTTAGACGAGTGGGGGAACGGGGGTGATGAAGCTTTCTTT
clone size: -; J gene: TRBJ2-7; D gene: -; CDR3 length: 13; V gene: TRBV5-8; CDR3 protein: CASSLWGSGEQYF; CDR3 DNA: TGTGCCAGCAGCTTGTGGGGGAGCGGCGAGCAGTACTTC
clone size: -; J gene: TRBJ2-3; D gene: -; CDR3 length: 15; V gene: TRBV5-1; CDR3 protein: CASSLESGSPDTQYF; CDR3 DNA: TGCGCCAGCAGCTTGGAGTCCGGCTCGCCAGATACGCAGTATTTT
clone size: -; J gene: TRBJ1-4; D gene: -; CDR3 length: 14; V gene: TRBV10-3; CDR3 protein: CAISAQGINEKLFF; CDR3 DNA: TGTGCCATCAGTGCTCAGGGAATAAATGAAAAACTGTTTTTT
clone size: -; J gene: TRBJ2-1; D gene: TRBD2; CDR3 length: 16; V gene: TRBV2; CDR3 protein: CASSLSGGVSYNEQFF; CDR3 DNA: TGTGCCAGCAGTCTTTCGGGAGGGGTCTCCTACAATGAGCAGTTCTTC
clone size: -; J gene: TRBJ1-2; D gene: TRBD1; CDR3 length: 14; V gene: TRBV6-5; CDR3 protein: CASKRTGGAYGYTF; CDR3 DNA: TGCGCCAGCAAGAGGACAGGGGGAGCCTATGGCTACACCTTC
clone size: -; J gene: TRBJ2-2; D gene: -; CDR3 length: 12; V gene: TRBV19; CDR3 protein: CASSIFTGELFF; CDR3 DNA: TGTGCCAGTAGTATATTCACCGGGGAGCTGTTTTTT
clone size: -; J gene: TRBJ1-6; D gene: -; CDR3 length: 15; V gene: TRBV30; CDR3 protein: CAWTKGTVYNSPLHF; CDR3 DNA: TGTGCCTGGACCAAAGGGACGGTTTATAATTCACCCCTCCACTTT
clone size: -; J gene: TRBJ1-1; D gene: TRBD1; CDR3 length: 12; V gene: TRBV6-5; CDR3 protein: CASSRQGAEAFF; CDR3 DNA: TGTGCCAGCAGTAGACAGGGTGCTGAAGCTTTCTTT
clone size: once; J gene: TRBJ2-3; D gene: -; CDR3 length: 16; V gene: TRBV5-1; CDR3 protein: CASSPRLRSSTDTQYF; CDR3 DNA: TGCGCCAGCAGCCCAAGACTGCGCTCTAGCACAGATACGCAGTATTTT
clone size: -; J gene: TRBJ2-1; D gene: -; CDR3 length: 16; V gene: TRBV5-8; CDR3 protein: CASSFRDSHPYNEQFF; CDR3 DNA: TGTGCCAGCAGCTTCCGGGACTCCCACCCCTACAATGAGCAGTTCTTC
clone size: -; J gene: TRBJ1-2; D gene: TRBD1; CDR3 length: 13; V gene: TRBV27; CDR3 protein: CATQPQGDYGYTF; CDR3 DNA: TGTGCCACGCAACCACAGGGGGACTATGGCTACACCTTC
clone size: -; J gene: TRBJ2-3; D gene: -; CDR3 length: 14; V gene: TRBV7-8; CDR3 protein: CASRVSGSTDTQYF; CDR3 DNA: TGTGCCAGCAGAGTTAGCGGCTCCACAGATACGCAGTATTTT
clone size: -; J gene: TRBJ2-5; D gene: -; CDR3 length: 13; V gene: TRBV7-3; CDR3 protein: CASSLSFTETQYF; CDR3 DNA: TGTGCCAGCAGCTTAAGTTTTACAGAGACCCAGTACTTC
clone size: -; J gene: TRBJ2-7; D gene: -; CDR3 length: 14; V gene: TRBV30; CDR3 protein: CAWSGGGGFSEQYF; CDR3 DNA: TGTGCCTGGAGTGGGGGAGGGGGATTCAGCGAGCAGTACTTC
clone size: few; J gene: TRBJ1-4; D gene: TRBD1; CDR3 length: 14; V gene: TRBV25-1; CDR3 protein: CASSDREDFEKLFF; CDR3 DNA: TGTGCCAGCAGCGACAGGGAAGATTTTGAAAAACTGTTTTTT
clone size: -; J gene: TRBJ2-1; D gene: -; CDR3 length: 15; V gene: TRBV12-5; CDR3 protein: CASGLGVRSWDEQFF; CDR3 DNA: TGTGCTAGTGGTTTAGGGGTTAGGTCTTGGGATGAGCAGTTCTTC
clone size: -; J gene: TRBJ1-1; D gene: -; CDR3 length: 14; V gene: TRBV11-2; CDR3 protein: CASSAGVSNTEAFF; CDR3 DNA: TGTGCCAGCAGCGCCGGGGTATCGAACACTGAAGCTTTCTTT